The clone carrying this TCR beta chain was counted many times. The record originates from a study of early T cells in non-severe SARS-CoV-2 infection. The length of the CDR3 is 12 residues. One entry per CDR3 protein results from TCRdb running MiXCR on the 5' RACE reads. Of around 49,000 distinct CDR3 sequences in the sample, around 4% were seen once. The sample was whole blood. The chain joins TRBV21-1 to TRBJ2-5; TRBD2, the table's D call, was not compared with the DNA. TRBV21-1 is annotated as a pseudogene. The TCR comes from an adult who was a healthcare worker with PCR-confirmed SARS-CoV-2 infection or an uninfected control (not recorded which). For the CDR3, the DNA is TGTTCCCCGGGGGAGGGACAAGAGACCCAGTACTTC. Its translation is CSPGEGQETQYF.